This T cell receptor beta chain comes out of a study of molecular identifiers for immune sequencing clone quantification. Overall study results and limits: Reportedly, one cell's Jurkat TCR RNA was detected within 1,100,000 naive CD8 cells.

Trimming shortened V by 2 bases and J by 2 bases, and 14 bases separated the two germline ends. The V gene's germline CDR1 is SGHVS and CDR2 FNYEAQ. This CDR3 spans 16 amino acids. Naive CD8 sequencing libraries were generated from 20,000 to 1,000,000 sorted cells, with 10%, 30% or 50% RNA as input. The authors built bulk TCR libraries by previously described methods with listed TCR primers. Using its own MiXCR run on the PCR reads, TCRdb lists one record per CDR3 protein. Of a few hundred thousand distinct CDR3 sequences detected, about a fifth appear once; the ten largest clones hold 0.7% to 0.95%. The table lists this clonotype with many counts. Its antigen is still unknown.

Sequencing input: naive CD8+ T cells from blood, with Jurkat cell RNA spiked in. Subset denoted: FACS-sorted CD8+CD4-CCR7+CD45RA+ naive T cells. This chain uses TRBV7-6 with TRBJ2-3; D is undetermined. This sequence was found in a human donor in good health. Some libraries in this study had Jurkat cell RNA spiked in. CDR3 sequence: CASSLFPDAPTDTQYF. The CDR3, as DNA: TGTGCCAGCAGCTTATTCCCCGACGCGCCCACAGATACGCAGTATTTT. Filled out from reference TRBV7-6 and TRBJ2-3, the complete variable domain reads GAGVSQSPRYKVTKRGQDVALRCDPISGHVSLYWYRQALGQGPEFLTYFNYEAQQDKSGLPNDRFSAERPEGSISTLTIQRTEQRDSAMYRCASSLFPDAPTDTQYFGPGTRLTVL.